The 26 T cell receptor beta chains given below trace back to one sample, sequenced in a study of PD-1 blockade in classical Hodgkin lymphoma. Each patient's relapse followed autologous stem cell transplantation, and brentuximab vedotin exposure varied. Libraries were prepared by immunoSEQ multiplex PCR; TCRdb keeps only in-frame clonotypes and omits some of them. The repertoire holds 25,000 to 30,000 clones, with just under 80% as singletons. Sequences were derived from peripheral blood mononuclear cells (PBMCs), sampled before the second cycle of nivolumab. These receptors were taken from a human donor with classical Hodgkin lymphoma.

In its sample, this clone was seen a few times. The chain is built from TRBV5-1 and TRBJ1-1, with D possibly TRBD1 on 6 matching bases. This CDR3 is built from 17 residues. Germline CDR1 SGHRS, CDR2 YFSETQ. V lost 1 base to trimming and J lost 3 bases, with 19 bases between them. The CDR3 region has the DNA TGCGCCAGCAGCTTGTTATCAGGGGTACCCGGGGACACTGAAGCTTTCTTT. Protein product: CASSLLSGVPGDTEAFF.

This clone has a single count. The chain recombines TRBV9 with TRBJ1-6, with D uncertain. Per the germline V gene, CDR1 is SGDLS and CDR2 is YYNGEE. The CDR3 has 15 amino acids. The V end lost 0 bases, the J end lost 7 bases, and 11 bases lay between the germline ends. DNA of the CDR3: TGTGCCAGCAGCGTAGAGGGTACTGCGAATTCACCCCTCCACTTT. Residues: CASSVEGTANSPLHF.

The chain employs TRBV7-2 and TRBJ2-3; D unclear. This CDR3 contains 13 residues. Germline V lookup: CDR1 SGHTA, CDR2 FQGNSA. Trimming took 1 base from V and 6 from J, leaving 8 bases between them. CDR3 nucleotides: TGTGCCAGCAGCTTAGGTCAACGGGATACGCAGTATTTT. Translating gives CASSLGQRDTQYF.

The gene calls are TRBV19 and TRBJ1-4; possible D gene TRBD1, 6 bases. Trimming cost V 9 bases and J 8 bases, with 16 bases left between them. This CDR3 has 13 amino acids. Germline loops: CDR1 LNHDA, CDR2 SQIVND (reference sequence). The CDR3 is CASLNQDSEKLFF. CDR3 bases: TGTGCCAGCCTAAACCAGGACAGCGAAAAACTGTTTTTT.

The chain recombines TRBV5-1 with TRBJ2-1, with no clear D. The CDR3 sequence is 16 residues long. Germline V lookup: CDR1 SGHRS, CDR2 YFSETQ. V was trimmed by 1 base and J by 2 bases, leaving 13 bases between them. CDR3 coding DNA: TGCGCCAGCAGCTTGTTAAGTCAGTCGGCCTACAATGAGCAGTTCTTC. Encoded protein: CASSLLSQSAYNEQFF. The complete variable domain, with remaining parts taken from reference TRBV5-1 and TRBJ2-1, reads KAGVTQTPRYLIKTRGQQVTLSCSPISGHRSVSWYQQTPGQGLQFLFEYFSETQRNKGNFPGRFSGRQFSNSRSEMNVSTLELGDSALYLCASSLLSQSAYNEQFFGPGTRLTVL.

The gene calls are TRBV25-1 and TRBJ2-7; D is possibly TRBD1 or TRBD2 (5 bases each). V shed 4 bases and J shed 3 bases, with 16 bases lying between them. Per the germline V gene, CDR1 is MGHDK and CDR2 is SYGVNS. The CDR3 has 15 amino acids. CDR3 loop: CASSAPGFRGYEQYF. In nucleotides, the CDR3 is TGTGCCAGCAGTGCACCAGGGTTTCGGGGCTACGAGCAGTACTTC.

The chain combines TRBV6-6 with TRBJ1-2, with a weak D call TRBD1 (5 bases). CDR1 is MNHNY, CDR2 SVGAGI, per germline (reference sequence). Trimming shortened V by 5 bases and J by 0 bases, and 16 bases separated the two germline ends. The CDR3 sequence is 16 residues long. The CDR3 sequence is CASSQSSGIPNYGYTF. In DNA, the CDR3 is TGTGCCAGCAGTCAATCGTCAGGGATACCTAACTATGGCTACACCTTC.

The V gene is TRBV19, the J gene TRBJ1-5; D remains ambiguous. Germline V lookup: CDR1 LNHDA, CDR2 SQIVND (reference sequence). V lost 4 bases to trimming and J lost 1 base, with 5 bases between them. The length of the CDR3 is 13 residues. CDR3 sequence: CASSKGSNQPQHF. Written as DNA, the CDR3 is TGTGCCAGTAGTAAAGGAAGCAATCAGCCCCAGCATTTT.

The genes are TRBV6-6 and TRBJ2-1, with TRBD2 identical over 9 bases. The CDR3 loop spans 11 amino acids. Germline V gene sequence: CDR1 MNHNY, CDR2 SVGAGI (reference sequence). V was clipped by 5 bases and J by 12 bases; unmatched bases: 2. In nucleotides, the CDR3 is TGTGCCAGCAGTCAAGCGGGGGGGCAGTTCTTC. It codes for CASSQAGGQFF.

V and J are TRBV7-9 and TRBJ2-2; maybe TRBD1 (6 bases). The germline V gene encodes CDR1 SEHNR and CDR2 FQNEAQ (reference sequence). V dropped 11 bases and J dropped 3 bases, with 13 bases sitting between them. This CDR3 region has 13 residues. The CDR3 bases are TGTGCCCTCAGGGGTCAGTACACCGGGGAGCTGTTTTTT. Encoded protein: CALRGQYTGELFF. The whole variable domain, filled in from reference TRBV7-9 and TRBJ2-2, reads DTGVSQNPRHKITKRGQNVTFRCDPISEHNRLYWYRQTLGQGPEFLTYFQNEAQLEKSRLLSDRFSAERPKGSFSTLEIQRTEQGDSAMYLCALRGQYTGELFFGEGSRLTVL.

The genes are TRBV2 and TRBJ1-1, with TRBD1 matching over 7 bases. The CDR3 sequence is 14 residues long. Germline lookup yields CDR1 SNHLY and CDR2 FYNNEI. V trimming: 7 bases; J trimming: 1 base; junction bases outside the gene matches: 6. The CDR3 DNA reads TGTGCCAGCATGAGGAGGGGGCAGAACACTGAAGCTTTCTTT. This codes for CASMRRGQNTEAFF. The full variable domain, its missing parts supplied by reference TRBV2 and TRBJ1-1, is EPEVTQTPSHQVTQMGQEVILRCVPISNHLYFYWYRQILGQKVEFLVSFYNNEISEKSEIFDDQFSVERPDGSNFTLKIRSTKLEDSAMYFCASMRRGQNTEAFFGQGTRLTVV.

CDR3 sequence: CASLPIAGGTEAFF. The CDR3, as DNA: TGTGCCAGCTTACCCATCGCGGGGGGGACTGAAGCTTTCTTT. The chain uses TRBV18 and TRBJ1-1; TRBD1 might be the D (5 bases). Trimming cost V 7 bases and J 5 bases, with 17 bases left between them. The CDR3 length is 14 residues. CDR1 and CDR2 from the germline V gene are KGHSH and LQKENI.

The chain joins TRBV11-3 to TRBJ1-1; D is possibly TRBD1 (5 bases). Germline lookup yields CDR1 SGHNT and CDR2 YENEEA. The CDR3 is 18 amino acids. V shed 1 base and J shed 6 bases, with 24 bases lying between them. The CDR3 here is CASSLALTPALGAPEAFF. CDR3 sequence (DNA): TGTGCCAGCAGCTTAGCCCTGACCCCGGCACTCGGGGCACCTGAAGCTTTCTTT.

This clone was detected many times. This chain links TRBV25-1 with TRBJ2-1, with a possible D match to TRBD1 (5 bases). Germline V gene sequence: CDR1 MGHDK, CDR2 SYGVNS. V lost 0 bases, J lost 10 bases, and 16 bases lay in between. The CDR3 spans 15 residues. This CDR3 reads CASSEYTQGSPEQFF. The CDR3 nucleotides are TGTGCCAGCAGTGAATATACCCAGGGAAGCCCGGAGCAGTTCTTC.

V usage is TRBV7-2 and J usage is TRBJ2-7, with 9 bases that match TRBD1. Trimming removed 3 bases from V and 4 bases from J; junction bases left unmatched: 7. The germline CDR1 and CDR2 sequences are SGHTA and FQGNSA. This CDR3 is 15 amino acids long. The CDR3 DNA is TGTGCCAGCAGCTTGTCTGGACAGGGGATTTACGAGCAGTACTTC. The encoded protein is CASSLSGQGIYEQYF.

The chain links TRBV7-9 to TRBJ2-1; the D gene is possibly TRBD1 (7 bases). CDR3 length: 12 residues. Trimming took 11 bases from V and 2 from J, leaving 10 bases between them. In germline, CDR1 is SEHNR, CDR2 FQNEAQ (reference sequence). This chain's CDR3 is CAVRGAYNEQFF. The CDR3 DNA reads TGTGCCGTCAGGGGGGCCTACAATGAGCAGTTCTTC. The complete variable domain, with remaining parts taken from reference TRBV7-9 and TRBJ2-1, reads DTGVSQNPRHKITKRGQNVTFRCDPISEHNRLYWYRQTLGQGPEFLTYFQNEAQLEKSRLLSDRFSAERPKGSFSTLEIQRTEQGDSAMYLCAVRGAYNEQFFGPGTRLTVL.

J is TRBJ2-2 and V is TRBV6-5; tentatively, D is TRBD1 (5 bases). Germline lookup yields CDR1 MNHEY and CDR2 SVGAGI. The CDR3 is made up of 14 amino acids. Trimming removed 6 bases at V and 7 bases at J, with 15 bases between. The CDR3 sequence: CASRGQGIGGELFF. The CDR3 DNA sequence: TGTGCCAGCAGAGGACAAGGGATTGGCGGGGAGCTGTTTTTT.

The rearrangement links TRBV12-5 to TRBJ2-7; 7 nucleotides agree with TRBD1. The CDR3 extends over 15 amino acids. Trimming at V came to 5 bases and at J to 1 base, leaving 8 bases not matched to a gene. Germline V gene lookup returns CDR1 LGHNT and CDR2 FRNRAP. CDR3 sequence: CASGPGQAGSYEQYF. The DNA of the CDR3 is TGTGCTAGTGGTCCTGGACAGGCCGGGTCCTACGAGCAGTACTTC. Using reference TRBV12-5 and TRBJ2-7 for the parts outside the CDR3, the full variable domain is DARVTQTPRHKVTEMGQEVTMRCQPILGHNTVFWYRQTMMQGLELLAYFRNRAPLDDSGMPKDRFSAEMPDATLATLKIQPSEPRDSAVYFCASGPGQAGSYEQYFGPGTRLTVT.

This clone showed up just a few times. The chain recombines TRBV9 with TRBJ1-5, with D possibly being TRBD1 (5 bases). V was cut by 2 bases and J by 2 bases, with 20 bases left in between. The CDR3 runs 18 residues. Looked up from germline, CDR1 is SGDLS and CDR2 is YYNGEE. For the CDR3, the DNA is TGTGCCAGCAGCGTTTTGGGGCAGCAAAAGGGCGGCAATCAGCCCCAGCATTTT. Translating it yields CASSVLGQQKGGNQPQHF.

This clone was observed a handful of times. The chain recombines TRBV5-8 with TRBJ2-1; 8 nucleotides line up with TRBD1. Germline V gene data show CDR1 as SGHTS and CDR2 as YDEGEE. V lost 3 bases, J lost 7 bases, and 12 bases stayed unmatched. The CDR3 is 16 amino acids. The CDR3 loop is CASSSTGTGWVNEQFF. CDR3 in DNA: TGTGCCAGCAGCTCAACCGGGACAGGTTGGGTTAATGAGCAGTTCTTC. Variable domain in full (rest from reference TRBV5-8 and TRBJ2-1): EAGVTQSPTHLIKTRGQQATLRCSPISGHTSVYWYQQALGLGLQFLLWYDEGEERNRGNFPPRFSGRQFPNYSSELNVNALELEDSALYLCASSSTGTGWVNEQFFGPGTRLTVL.

This sequence joins TRBV7-9 and TRBJ2-7; D remains ambiguous. The CDR3 runs to 13 residues. Looked up from germline, CDR1 is SEHNR and CDR2 is FQNEAQ (reference sequence). V lost 1 base to trimming and J lost 5 bases, with 9 bases between them. The CDR3, as DNA: TGTGCCAGCAGCTTAGGGGTAGGGCACGAGCAGTACTTC. Its translation: CASSLGVGHEQYF. The full variable domain, its missing parts supplied by reference TRBV7-9 and TRBJ2-7, is DTGVSQNPRHKITKRGQNVTFRCDPISEHNRLYWYRQTLGQGPEFLTYFQNEAQLEKSRLLSDRFSAERPKGSFSTLEIQRTEQGDSAMYLCASSLGVGHEQYFGPGTRLTVT.

The chain has TRBV7-8 and TRBJ1-5; 10 nucleotides align to TRBD1. The CDR3 has 16 residues. After removal of 1 base from V and 4 bases from J, the junction contained 4 bases not matched to a gene. Looked up from germline, CDR1 is SGHVS and CDR2 is FQNEAQ. In DNA form, the CDR3 reads TGTGCCAGCAGCTTAGAAGGACAGGGGGGGAATCAGCCCCAGCATTTT. Translation: CASSLEGQGGNQPQHF.

J is TRBJ2-3 and V is TRBV5-1, with 11 bases lining up with TRBD1. CDR3 size: 17 residues. Per germline, CDR1 SGHRS and CDR2 YFSETQ. The trim removed 4 bases at V and 3 bases at J, leaving 10 bases unmatched. CDR3 nucleotide sequence: TGCGCCAGCAGCCTTTATAGGACAGGGGGCGGGACAGATACGCAGTATTTT. Its translation is CASSLYRTGGGTDTQYF.

This rearrangement joins TRBV5-1 to TRBJ2-1; TRBD2 matches 11 bases. The CDR3 runs 16 residues. The junction had 5 bases not matched to a gene; V was cut back by 4 bases and J by 2 bases. Germline CDR1 is SGHRS and CDR2 is YFSETQ. CDR3 loop: CASSADSGGAYNEQFF. The CDR3 nucleotides read TGCGCCAGCAGCGCAGATAGCGGGGGGGCCTACAATGAGCAGTTCTTC.

The chain recombines TRBV7-2 with TRBJ2-5; TRBD2 agrees at 12 bases. The CDR3 covers 15 residues. Germline CDR1 SGHTA, CDR2 FQGNSA. With V trimmed by 1 base and J by 5 bases, 2 bases remained unmatched. CDR3 sequence: CASSLGLAGGETQYF. For the CDR3, the DNA is TGTGCCAGCAGCTTAGGGCTAGCGGGGGGGGAGACCCAGTACTTC.

The V call is TRBV7-2, the J call TRBJ1-1; tentatively, D is TRBD1 (6 bases). V lost 1 base, J lost 3 bases, and 9 bases lay in between. This CDR3 has 14 residues. In germline, CDR1 is SGHTA, CDR2 FQGNSA. Written as DNA, the CDR3 is TGTGCCAGCAGCTTAGATAGGGGGTACACTGAAGCTTTCTTT. Its protein is CASSLDRGYTEAFF.